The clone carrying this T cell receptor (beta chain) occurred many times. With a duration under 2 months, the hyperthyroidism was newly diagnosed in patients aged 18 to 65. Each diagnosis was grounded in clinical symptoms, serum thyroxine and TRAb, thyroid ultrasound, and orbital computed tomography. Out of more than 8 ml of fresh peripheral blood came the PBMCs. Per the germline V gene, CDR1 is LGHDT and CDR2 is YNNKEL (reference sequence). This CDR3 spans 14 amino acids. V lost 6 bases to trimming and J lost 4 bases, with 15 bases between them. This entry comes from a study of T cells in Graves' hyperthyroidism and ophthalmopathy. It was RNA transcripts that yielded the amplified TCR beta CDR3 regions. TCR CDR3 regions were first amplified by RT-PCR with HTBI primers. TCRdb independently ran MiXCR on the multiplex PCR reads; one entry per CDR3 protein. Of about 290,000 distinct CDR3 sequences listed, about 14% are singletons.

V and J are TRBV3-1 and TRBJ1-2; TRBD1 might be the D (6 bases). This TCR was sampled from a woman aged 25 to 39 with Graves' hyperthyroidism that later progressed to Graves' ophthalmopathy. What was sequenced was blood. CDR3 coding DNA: TGTGCCAGCAGTCTGGGGGCGGCTACCTATGGCTACACCTTC. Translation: CASSLGAATYGYTF. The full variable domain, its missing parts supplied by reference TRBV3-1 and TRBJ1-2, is DTAVSQTPKYLVTQMGNDKSIKCEQNLGHDTMYWYKQDSKKFLKIMFSYNNKELIINETVPNRFSPKSPDKAHLNLHINSLELGDSAVYFCASSLGAATYGYTFGSGTRLTVV.